These 6 T cell receptor beta chains were all obtained from the same sample, sequenced in a study of blood T cell repertoires in COVID-19. Sequencing was performed with immunoSEQ multiplex PCR; in TCRdb, only in-frame clones are kept and a portion is missing. The sample lists about 42,000 clones, more than 65% seen once, with about 27% in the top ten. The sample taken for sequencing was peripheral blood. The receptor source for this set is a man older than 75 with acute or convalescent COVID-19.

The gene calls are TRBV14 and TRBJ2-2; D not certain. The germline V and J ends were trimmed by 0 bases and 1 base, with 12 bases remaining between them. The CDR3 sequence is 17 residues long. Germline V gene data show CDR1 as SGHDN and CDR2 as FVKESK. CDR3 nucleotide sequence: TGTGCCAGCAGCCAAGATCGAGTCGCGCAGAACACCGGGGAGCTGTTTTTT. This codes for CASSQDRVAQNTGELFF.

The table lists this clone with a count of one. The rearrangement links TRBV6-1 to TRBJ1-1; D not resolved. The CDR3 is made up of 16 amino acids. CDR1 is MNHNS and CDR2 is SASEGT in the germline V gene. The V end was cut by 2 bases, the J end by 5 bases, with 18 bases between. The CDR3 DNA sequence: TGTGCCAGCAGTGAACAGGCCATTACACCGAAGACTGAAGCTTTCTTT. It yields the protein CASSEQAITPKTEAFF.

There are a few counts of this clone. The V gene is TRBV11-2, the J gene TRBJ1-1, with 7 bases fitting TRBD1. Germline-derived CDR1 and CDR2 are SGHAT and FQNNGV. Trimming cost V 0 bases and J 1 base; bases outside gene matches: 2. CDR3 length equals 15 residues. The CDR3 spells CASSLEPGGNTEAFF. The CDR3 DNA reads as TGTGCCAGCAGCTTAGAACCAGGGGGGAACACTGAAGCTTTCTTT.

CDR3 amino acids: CASSRLAGDSYEQYF. CDR3 bases: TGTGCCAGCAGCCGCTTAGCGGGAGACTCCTACGAGCAGTACTTC. The chain carries TRBV6-5 and TRBJ2-7; 9 positions match TRBD2. The germline V gene encodes CDR1 MNHEY and CDR2 SVGAGI. Losses at the gene ends were 6 bases for V and 0 bases for J; bases not matched to a gene: 6. The CDR3 covers 15 residues.

Only one count was recorded for this clone. This rearrangement joins TRBV3-1 (or the pseudogene TRBV3-2) to TRBJ1-2, with D unresolved. CDR1 is LGHDT, CDR2 YNNKEL, per germline (reference sequence). CDR3 length equals 12 residues. Trimming took 4 bases from V and 5 from J, leaving 8 bases between them. For the CDR3, the DNA is TGTGCCAGCAGCCTTACAAGATATGGCTACACCTTC. As protein: CASSLTRYGYTF.

The chain links TRBV30 to TRBJ2-2; the D gene is possibly TRBD1 (6 bases). The CDR3 is made up of 16 amino acids. The V gene's germline CDR1 is GTSNPN and CDR2 SVGIG (reference sequence). Trimming left V 0 bases short and J 1 base short, with 12 bases between. CDR3 nucleotide sequence: TGTGCCTGGAGTGTAGAGGGACACCTGAACACCGGGGAGCTGTTTTTT. As protein: CAWSVEGHLNTGELFF.